A selection of T cell receptor beta chains follows, all from one sample in a study of T cell responses to AZD1222 COVID-19 vaccine. Only in-frame clones appear in the TCRdb table, and some are missing; sequencing was by immunoSEQ multiplex PCR. The data show 120,000 to 150,000 clones, 80% to 90% seen once. The source material was peripheral blood, sampled on day 0 of AZD1222 vaccination. These receptors all stem from an adult in good health. The CDR3 runs from the conserved cysteine through the conserved F or W. The listing skips clone size in some rows; elsewhere it reads once, few, many or a size class.

V gene	J gene	clone size	CDR3 protein
TRBV3-1/TRBV3-2	TRBJ1-2	.	CASSPGRVNYGYTF
TRBV4-1	TRBJ1-5	.	CASSPRGTNQPQHF
TRBV3-1/TRBV3-2	TRBJ1-2	.	CASSPHKGQGGSGYTF
TRBV7-2	TRBJ1-2	.	CASSLGTANYGYTF
TRBV19	TRBJ2-7	.	CASHRGPSSYEQYF
TRBV29-1	TRBJ1-2	once	CSVGGTEFYTF
TRBV9	TRBJ1-4	.	CASSARDRGNEKLFF
TRBV27	TRBJ2-3	.	CASGANTQYF
TRBV5-4	TRBJ1-1	.	CASSPRGAGMNTEAFF
TRBV4-2	TRBJ1-4	.	CASSLGDPAGEEKLFF
TRBV9	TRBJ1-4	.	CASSVAQGTKGEKLFF
TRBV6-5	TRBJ1-2	.	CASSHDLAGNYGYTF
TRBV29-1	TRBJ1-5	.	CSASDRPNQPQHF
TRBV28	TRBJ1-4	.	CASSLAGSTNEKLFF
TRBV5-1	TRBJ1-5	few	CASSLLAGGEPQHF
TRBV25-1	TRBJ1-5	.	CASSGVGSFNQPQHF
TRBV3-1/TRBV3-2	TRBJ1-6	.	CASRQGESSPLHF
TRBV9	TRBJ1-1	.	CASSDRVAGTEAFF
TRBV7-9	TRBJ1-4	.	CASSLINEKLFF
TRBV18	TRBJ2-2	.	CASSPLLTGTGGTGELFF
TRBV6-2/TRBV6-3	TRBJ2-1	.	CASSSAASSYNEQFF
TRBV5-1	TRBJ1-1	.	CASSLIQNTEAFF
TRBV18	TRBJ1-2	.	CASSPEGNYGYTF
TRBV19	TRBJ2-6	.	CASRHPVGSGANVLTF
TRBV6-1	TRBJ2-7	.	CASSEISGGTSSYEQYF
TRBV27	TRBJ1-1	.	CASSMEGRTEAFF
TRBV20-1	TRBJ1-4	.	CSASQQPTNEKLFF
TRBV7-3	TRBJ1-6	.	CASSLGGFSPLHF
TRBV6-5	TRBJ1-5	.	CASSSDRGSQPQHF
TRBV7-9	TRBJ1-1	.	CASSLLRGMNTEAFF
TRBV5-5	TRBJ1-6	.	CASSLTFEGNSPLHF
TRBV20-1	TRBJ1-1	once	CSASPLPGVRVTEAFF
TRBV5-8	TRBJ1-1	.	CASSWGRGTEAFF
TRBV27	TRBJ1-2	once	CATKTVDRDHGYTF
TRBV19	TRBJ1-5	.	CASSREGIGNQPQHF
TRBV5-5	TRBJ2-7	.	CASSLAPGFAYEQYF
TRBV12-3/TRBV12-4	TRBJ2-7	.	CASGDFYEQYF
TRBV6-5	TRBJ2-7	.	CASGLAGGPYEQYF
TRBV7-9	TRBJ1-4	.	CASSKGRDNEKLFF
TRBV7-2	TRBJ1-6	.	CASSSQGAPNSPLHF
TRBV28	TRBJ2-7	.	CASSTSRYEQYF
TRBV5-8	TRBJ1-5	.	CASSLYKGEGNNQPQHF
TRBV7-9	TRBJ1-5	.	CASSLGAMGSQPQHF
TRBV6-6	TRBJ1-2	.	CASSYQDNRPGYTF
TRBV10-2	TRBJ2-7	.	CASSDGKSRSYEQYF
TRBV2	TRBJ1-2	.	CASSETGDNYGYTF
TRBV19	TRBJ1-1	few	CASSQQMNTEAFF
TRBV7-9	TRBJ1-3	.	CASSLTISGNTIYF
TRBV5-1	TRBJ1-2	.	CASSLGRVYGYTF
TRBV2	TRBJ2-3	.	CASLLGDTQYF
TRBV4-3	TRBJ1-1	.	CASSQENSWYGDTEAFF
TRBV4-1	TRBJ2-7	.	CASSRHGEDRASSYEQYF
TRBV4-1	TRBJ1-4	once	CASSQDRRLAEKLFF
TRBV5-6	TRBJ1-2	.	CASSLGQGTYGYTF
TRBV14	TRBJ1-5	.	CASSPGEGHPLNQPQHF
TRBV25-1	TRBJ1-1	.	CASSALDKGRATEAFF
TRBV12-5	TRBJ2-5	.	CASGLTTSRETQYF
TRBV28	TRBJ1-4	.	CASMDMGQAGFEKLFF
TRBV10-3	TRBJ1-2	.	CAISESTGEGYGYTF
TRBV2	TRBJ2-4	.	CASSEWVQGRVYGAKNIQYF